This record looks at one T cell receptor (beta chain) sequence and its context. The table came from immunoSEQ multiplex PCR; TCRdb's copy has only in-frame clones and leaves some out. Among around 68,000 clones listed, 95% to 98% were seen once. The entry originates in a study of technical replicates of blood from a few donors. This CDR3 comprises 15 residues. The germline V gene encodes CDR1 MNHNY and CDR2 SVGAGI (reference sequence). V shed 6 bases, J shed 5 bases, and the junction held 8 bases outside the gene matches. The sequence derives from a human donor in good health. Sequenced input: T cells isolated from PBMCs. The V call is TRBV6-6, the J call TRBJ1-5, with 9 bases lining up with TRBD1. The CDR3 sequence: CASRKRGQGDQPQHF. CDR3 nucleotides: TGTGCCAGCAGAAAAAGGGGACAGGGTGATCAGCCCCAGCATTTT.